This T cell receptor (beta chain) was sequenced during a study of blood T cell repertoires in COVID-19. Study in general: Whether acute or convalescent, the COVID-19 samples came from the United States, Italy and Spain. In each case, the material was cDNA or gDNA derived from T cells, B-cell-depleted T cells, or PBMCs.

The authors' processing: For nucleated cells, counts were estimated from reference gene primer amplification. TCRdb keeps only in-frame clones here, not all; method: immunoSEQ multiplex PCR. V, J and clone size are taken as reported in that table, and D and trimming were inferred from the DNA itself. The table records approximately 210,000 clones, about 85% of them present only once. The sequence derives from a man aged 35 to 55 with acute or convalescent COVID-19. Sequenced sample: peripheral blood.

The CDR3 reads CASSQDRTLGPQHF. CDR3 nucleotide sequence: TGCGCCAGCAGCCAAGATCGGACACTCGGGCCCCAGCATTTT. V is TRBV4-3 and J is TRBJ1-5; possible D gene TRBD1, 5 bases. This CDR3 is 14 amino acids long. Deletions cut 0 bases from V and 9 bases from J, with 12 bases between. Per germline, CDR1 LGHNA and CDR2 YSLEER.